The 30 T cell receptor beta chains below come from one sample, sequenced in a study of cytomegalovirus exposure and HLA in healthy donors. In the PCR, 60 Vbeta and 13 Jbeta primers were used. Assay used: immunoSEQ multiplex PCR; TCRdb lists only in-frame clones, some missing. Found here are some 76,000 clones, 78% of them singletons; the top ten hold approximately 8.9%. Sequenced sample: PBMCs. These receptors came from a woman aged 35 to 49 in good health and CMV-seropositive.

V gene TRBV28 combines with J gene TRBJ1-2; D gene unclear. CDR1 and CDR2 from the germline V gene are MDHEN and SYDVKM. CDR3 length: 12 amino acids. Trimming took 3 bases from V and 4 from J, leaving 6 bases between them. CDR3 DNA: TGTGCCAGCAGTTTCCAGGCCTATGGCTACACCTTC. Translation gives CASSFQAYGYTF.

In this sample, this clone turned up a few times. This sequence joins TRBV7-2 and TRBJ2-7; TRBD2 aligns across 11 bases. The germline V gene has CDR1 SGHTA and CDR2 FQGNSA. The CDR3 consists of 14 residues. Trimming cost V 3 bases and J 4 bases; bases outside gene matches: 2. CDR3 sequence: CASSFTSGGYEQYF. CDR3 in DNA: TGTGCCAGCAGCTTCACTAGCGGGGGATACGAGCAGTACTTC.

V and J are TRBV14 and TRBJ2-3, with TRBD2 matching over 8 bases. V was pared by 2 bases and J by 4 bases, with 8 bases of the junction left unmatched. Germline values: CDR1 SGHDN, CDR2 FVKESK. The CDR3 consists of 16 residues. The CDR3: CASSQTVAGWSDTQYF. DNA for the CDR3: TGTGCCAGCAGCCAAACAGTAGCGGGGTGGTCAGATACGCAGTATTTT.

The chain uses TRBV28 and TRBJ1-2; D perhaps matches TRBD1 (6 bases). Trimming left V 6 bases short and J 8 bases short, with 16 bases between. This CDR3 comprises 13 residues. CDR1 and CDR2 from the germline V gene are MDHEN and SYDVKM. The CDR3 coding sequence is TGTGCCAGCAGCCTACAGGGAGTAGGAGGCTACACCTTC. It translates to CASSLQGVGGYTF.

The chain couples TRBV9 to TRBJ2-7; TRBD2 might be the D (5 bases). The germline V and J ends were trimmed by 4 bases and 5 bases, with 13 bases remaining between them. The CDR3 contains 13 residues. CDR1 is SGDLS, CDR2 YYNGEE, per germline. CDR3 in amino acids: CASSSSYRDEQYF. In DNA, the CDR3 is TGTGCCAGCAGCTCTAGCTATCGGGACGAGCAGTACTTC.

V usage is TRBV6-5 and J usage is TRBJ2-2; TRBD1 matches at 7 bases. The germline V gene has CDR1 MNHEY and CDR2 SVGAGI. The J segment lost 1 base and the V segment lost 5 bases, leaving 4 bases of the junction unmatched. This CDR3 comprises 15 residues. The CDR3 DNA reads TGTGCCAGCAGTCACAGGACAGGGAACACCGGGGAGCTGTTTTTT. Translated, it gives CASSHRTGNTGELFF.

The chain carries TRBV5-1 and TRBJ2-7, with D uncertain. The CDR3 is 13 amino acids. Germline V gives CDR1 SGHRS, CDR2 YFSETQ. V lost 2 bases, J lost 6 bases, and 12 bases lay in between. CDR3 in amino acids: CASSLVSTGEQYF. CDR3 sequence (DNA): TGCGCCAGCAGCTTAGTTAGCACGGGCGAGCAGTACTTC.

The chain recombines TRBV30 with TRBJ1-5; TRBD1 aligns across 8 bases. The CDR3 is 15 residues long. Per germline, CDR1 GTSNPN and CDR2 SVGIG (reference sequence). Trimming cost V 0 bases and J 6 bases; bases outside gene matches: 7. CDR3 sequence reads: CAWSVGGTGFQPQHF. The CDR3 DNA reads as TGTGCCTGGAGTGTAGGCGGGACAGGTTTTCAGCCCCAGCATTTT.

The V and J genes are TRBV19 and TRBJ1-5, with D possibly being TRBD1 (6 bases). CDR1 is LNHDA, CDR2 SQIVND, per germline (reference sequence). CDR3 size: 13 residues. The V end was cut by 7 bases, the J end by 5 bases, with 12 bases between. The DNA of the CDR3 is TGTGCCAGTACTCAGGGGCGAGATCAGCCCCAGCATTTT. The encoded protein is CASTQGRDQPQHF.

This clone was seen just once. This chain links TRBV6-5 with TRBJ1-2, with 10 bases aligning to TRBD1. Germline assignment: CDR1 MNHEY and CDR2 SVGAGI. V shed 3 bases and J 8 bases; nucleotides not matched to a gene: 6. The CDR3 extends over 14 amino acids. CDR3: CASSYSGTGVGYTF. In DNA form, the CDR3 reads TGTGCCAGCAGTTATTCCGGGACAGGGGTCGGCTACACCTTC.

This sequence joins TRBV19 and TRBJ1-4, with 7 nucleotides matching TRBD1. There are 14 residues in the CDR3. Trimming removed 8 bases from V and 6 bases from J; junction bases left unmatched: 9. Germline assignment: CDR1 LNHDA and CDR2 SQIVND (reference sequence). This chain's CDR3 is CASRRTGGDEKLFF. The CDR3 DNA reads TGTGCCAGTCGCCGGACAGGCGGGGATGAAAAACTGTTTTTT.

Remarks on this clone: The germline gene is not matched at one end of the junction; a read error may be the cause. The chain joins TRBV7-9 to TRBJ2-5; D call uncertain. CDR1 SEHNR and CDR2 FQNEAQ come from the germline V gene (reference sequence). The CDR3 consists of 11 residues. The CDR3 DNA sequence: TGTTCCAGCAGCCCTGTGGAGACCCAGTACTTC. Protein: CSSSPVETQYF.

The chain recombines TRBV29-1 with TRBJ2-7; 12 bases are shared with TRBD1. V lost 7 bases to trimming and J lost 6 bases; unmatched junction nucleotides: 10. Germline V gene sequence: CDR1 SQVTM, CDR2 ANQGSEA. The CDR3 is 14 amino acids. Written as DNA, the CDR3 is TGCAGCGCGGACACCGGGACAGGGGGCAGCGAGCAGTACTTC. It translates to CSADTGTGGSEQYF.

In nucleotides, the CDR3 is TGTGCCAGCAGTTACGGCGGAGAGCAGTACTTC. This translates into CASSYGGEQYF. The chain carries TRBV6-5 and TRBJ2-7; D unclear. This CDR3 is 11 amino acids long. Germline assignment: CDR1 MNHEY and CDR2 SVGAGI. Trimming removed 2 bases at V and 7 bases at J, with 6 bases between.

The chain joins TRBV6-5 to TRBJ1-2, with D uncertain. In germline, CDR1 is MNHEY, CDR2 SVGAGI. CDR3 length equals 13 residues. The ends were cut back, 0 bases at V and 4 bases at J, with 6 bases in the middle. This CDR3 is CASSYSASYGYTF. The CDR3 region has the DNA TGTGCCAGCAGTTACTCGGCTTCCTATGGCTACACCTTC.

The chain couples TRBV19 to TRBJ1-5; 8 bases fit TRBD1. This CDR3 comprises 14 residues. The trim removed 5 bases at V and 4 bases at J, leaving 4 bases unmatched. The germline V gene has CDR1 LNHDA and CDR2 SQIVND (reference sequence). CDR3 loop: CASSSTGGNQPQHF. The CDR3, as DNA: TGTGCCAGTAGTTCAACAGGGGGAAATCAGCCCCAGCATTTT.

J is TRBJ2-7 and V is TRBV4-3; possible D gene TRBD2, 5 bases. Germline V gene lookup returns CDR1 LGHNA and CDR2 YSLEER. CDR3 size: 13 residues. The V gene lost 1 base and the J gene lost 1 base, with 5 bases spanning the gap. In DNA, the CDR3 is TGCGCCAGCAGCCAAGGGAGGTCCTACGAGCAGTACTTC. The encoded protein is CASSQGRSYEQYF.

The CDR3: CASMQSNQPQHF. For the CDR3, the DNA is TGTGCCAGCATGCAGTCCAATCAGCCCCAGCATTTT. The chain is built from TRBV28 and TRBJ1-5; D is uncertain. V lost 7 bases, J lost 3 bases, and 7 bases lay in between. CDR1 and CDR2 (germline): MDHEN, SYDVKM. The CDR3 extends over 12 amino acids.

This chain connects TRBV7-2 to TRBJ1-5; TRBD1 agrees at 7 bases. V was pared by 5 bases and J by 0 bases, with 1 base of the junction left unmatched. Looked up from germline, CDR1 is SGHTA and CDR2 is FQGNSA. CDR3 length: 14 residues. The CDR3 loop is CASSRTGSNQPQHF. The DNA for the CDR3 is TGTGCCAGCAGCCGGACAGGTAGCAATCAGCCCCAGCATTTT.

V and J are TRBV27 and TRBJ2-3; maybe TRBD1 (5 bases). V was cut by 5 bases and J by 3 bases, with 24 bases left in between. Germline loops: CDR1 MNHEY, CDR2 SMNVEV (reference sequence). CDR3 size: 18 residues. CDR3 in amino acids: CASSPVRLDGSGTDTQYF. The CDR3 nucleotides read TGTGCCAGCAGTCCCGTCCGTTTGGACGGCTCAGGGACAGATACGCAGTATTTT.

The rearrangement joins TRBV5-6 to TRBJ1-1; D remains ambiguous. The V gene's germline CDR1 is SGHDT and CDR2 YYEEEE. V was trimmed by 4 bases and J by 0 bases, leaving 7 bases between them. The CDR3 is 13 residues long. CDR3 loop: CASSLIMNTEAFF. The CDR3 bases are TGTGCCAGCAGCCTTATTATGAACACTGAAGCTTTCTTT.

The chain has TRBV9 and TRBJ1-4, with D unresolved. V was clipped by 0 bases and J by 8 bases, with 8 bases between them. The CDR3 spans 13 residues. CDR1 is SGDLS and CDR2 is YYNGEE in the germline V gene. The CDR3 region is CASSVGLGEKLFF. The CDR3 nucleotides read TGTGCCAGCAGCGTAGGGTTGGGCGAAAAACTGTTTTTT.

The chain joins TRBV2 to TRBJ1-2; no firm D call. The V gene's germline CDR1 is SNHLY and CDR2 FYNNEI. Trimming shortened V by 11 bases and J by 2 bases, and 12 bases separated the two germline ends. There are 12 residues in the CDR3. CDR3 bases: TGTGCCTCATCTCGGGAGAACTATGGCTACACCTTC. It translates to CASSRENYGYTF.

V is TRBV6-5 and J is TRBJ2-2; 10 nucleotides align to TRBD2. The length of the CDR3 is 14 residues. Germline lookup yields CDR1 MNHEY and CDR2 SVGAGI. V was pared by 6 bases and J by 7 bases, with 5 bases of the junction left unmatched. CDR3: CASRSSSGGGELFF. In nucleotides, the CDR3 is TGTGCCAGCAGATCCTCTAGCGGGGGCGGGGAGCTGTTTTTT.

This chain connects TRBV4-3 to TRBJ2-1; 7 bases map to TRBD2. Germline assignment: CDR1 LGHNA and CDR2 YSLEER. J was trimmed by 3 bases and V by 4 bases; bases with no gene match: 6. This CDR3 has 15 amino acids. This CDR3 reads CASSRSGADYNEQFF. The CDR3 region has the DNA TGCGCCAGCAGCCGCAGCGGGGCAGACTACAATGAGCAGTTCTTC.

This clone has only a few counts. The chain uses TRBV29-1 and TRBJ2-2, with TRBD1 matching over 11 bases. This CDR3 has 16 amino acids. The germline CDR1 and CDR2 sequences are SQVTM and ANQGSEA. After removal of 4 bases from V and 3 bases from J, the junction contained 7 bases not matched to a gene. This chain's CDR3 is CSVAGDRGLDTGELFF. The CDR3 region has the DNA TGCAGCGTTGCCGGGGACAGGGGGTTGGACACCGGGGAGCTGTTTTTT.

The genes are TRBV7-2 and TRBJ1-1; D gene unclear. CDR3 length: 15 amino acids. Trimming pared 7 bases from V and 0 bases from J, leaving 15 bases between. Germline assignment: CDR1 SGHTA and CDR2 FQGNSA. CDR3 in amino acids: CASTQDVGMNTEAFF. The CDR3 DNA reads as TGTGCCAGCACCCAAGACGTCGGGATGAACACTGAAGCTTTCTTT.

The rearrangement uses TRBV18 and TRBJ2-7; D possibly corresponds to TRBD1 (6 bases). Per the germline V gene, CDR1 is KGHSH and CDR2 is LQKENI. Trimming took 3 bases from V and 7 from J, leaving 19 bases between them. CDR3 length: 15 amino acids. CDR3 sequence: CASSPDLGAMGEQYF. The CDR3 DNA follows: TGTGCCAGCTCACCCGACTTGGGGGCTATGGGGGAGCAGTACTTC.

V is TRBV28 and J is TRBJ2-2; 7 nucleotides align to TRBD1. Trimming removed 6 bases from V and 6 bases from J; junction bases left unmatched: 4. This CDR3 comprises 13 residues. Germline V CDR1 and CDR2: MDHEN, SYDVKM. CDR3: CASRPGGPGELFF. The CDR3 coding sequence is TGTGCCAGCAGGCCAGGGGGACCCGGGGAGCTGTTTTTT. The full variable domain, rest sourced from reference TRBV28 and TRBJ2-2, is DVKVTQSSRYLVKRTGEKVFLECVQDMDHENMFWYRQDPGLGLRLIYFSYDVKMKEKGDIPEGYSVSREKKERFSLILESASTNQTSMYLCASRPGGPGELFFGEGSRLTVL.

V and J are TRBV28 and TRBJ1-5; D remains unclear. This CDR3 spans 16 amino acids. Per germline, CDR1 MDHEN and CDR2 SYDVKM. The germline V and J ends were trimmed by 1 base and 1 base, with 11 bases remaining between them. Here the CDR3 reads CASSLSSTGSNQPQHF. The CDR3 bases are TGTGCCAGCAGTTTATCGTCGACTGGGAGCAATCAGCCCCAGCATTTT.